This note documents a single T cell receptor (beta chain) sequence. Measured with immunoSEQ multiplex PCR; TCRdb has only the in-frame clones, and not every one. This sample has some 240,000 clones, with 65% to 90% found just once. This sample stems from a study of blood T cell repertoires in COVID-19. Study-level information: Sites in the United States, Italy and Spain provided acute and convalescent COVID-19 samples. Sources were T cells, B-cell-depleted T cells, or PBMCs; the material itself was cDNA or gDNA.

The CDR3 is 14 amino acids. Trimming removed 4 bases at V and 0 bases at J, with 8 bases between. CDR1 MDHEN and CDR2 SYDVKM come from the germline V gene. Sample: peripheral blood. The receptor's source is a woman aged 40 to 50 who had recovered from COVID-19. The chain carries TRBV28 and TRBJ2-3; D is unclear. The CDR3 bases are TGTGCCAGCAGTTCCCCCGGGAGCACAGATACGCAGTATTTT. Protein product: CASSSPGSTDTQYF. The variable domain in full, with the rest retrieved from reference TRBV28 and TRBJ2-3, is DVKVTQSSRYLVKRTGEKVFLECVQDMDHENMFWYRQDPGLGLRLIYFSYDVKMKEKGDIPEGYSVSREKKERFSLILESASTNQTSMYLCASSSPGSTDTQYFGPGTRLTVL.